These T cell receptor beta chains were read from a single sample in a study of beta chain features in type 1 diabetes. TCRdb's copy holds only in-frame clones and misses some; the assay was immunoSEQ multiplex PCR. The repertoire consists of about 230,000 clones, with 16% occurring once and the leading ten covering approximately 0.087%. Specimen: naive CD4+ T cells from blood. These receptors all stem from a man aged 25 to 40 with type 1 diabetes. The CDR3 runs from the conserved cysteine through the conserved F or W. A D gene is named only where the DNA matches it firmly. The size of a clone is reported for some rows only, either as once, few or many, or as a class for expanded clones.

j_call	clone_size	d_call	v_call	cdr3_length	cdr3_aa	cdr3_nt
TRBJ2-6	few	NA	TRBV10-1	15	CASSASGSGANVLTF	TGCGCCAGCAGTGCATCTGGTTCTGGGGCCAACGTCCTGACTTTC
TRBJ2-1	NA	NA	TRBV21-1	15	CASSKSAGAYNEQFF	TGTGCCAGCAGCAAATCGGCGGGAGCCTACAATGAGCAGTTCTTC
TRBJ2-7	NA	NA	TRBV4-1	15	CASSQLYRDTYEQYF	TGCGCCAGCAGCCAGTTATACAGGGATACCTACGAGCAGTACTTC
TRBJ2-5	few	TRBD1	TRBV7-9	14	CASSERTGQETQYF	TGTGCCAGCAGCGAAAGGACAGGACAAGAGACCCAGTACTTC
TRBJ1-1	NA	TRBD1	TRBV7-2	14	CASMPGQGTREAFF	TGTGCCAGCATGCCGGGACAGGGGACGCGTGAAGCTTTCTTT
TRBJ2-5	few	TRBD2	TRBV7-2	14	CASSTRLASGTQYF	TGTGCCAGCAGCACCAGACTAGCCTCCGGGACCCAGTACTTC
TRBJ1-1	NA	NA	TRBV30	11	CAWSVEVDAFF	TGTGCCTGGAGTGTAGAGGTTGACGCTTTCTTT
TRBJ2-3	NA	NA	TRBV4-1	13	CASSQGSTDTQYF	TGCGCCAGCAGCCAAGGTAGCACAGATACGCAGTATTTT
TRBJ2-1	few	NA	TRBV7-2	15	CASSKGAGINNEQFF	TGTGCCAGCAGCAAAGGGGCGGGGATTAACAATGAGCAGTTCTTC
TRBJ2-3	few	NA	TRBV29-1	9	CSVADTQYF	TGCAGCGTTGCAGATACGCAGTATTTT
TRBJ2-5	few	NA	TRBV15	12	CATSRDRQTQYF	TGTGCCACCAGCAGAGATCGCCAGACCCAGTACTTC
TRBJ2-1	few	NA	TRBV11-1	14	CASSEDFSYNEQFF	TGTGCCAGCAGCGAGGACTTCTCCTACAATGAGCAGTTCTTC
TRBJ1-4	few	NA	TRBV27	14	CASSLRRTGEKLFF	TGTGCCAGCAGTTTACGTCGAACTGGAGAAAAACTGTTTTTT
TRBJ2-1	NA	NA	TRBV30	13	CAWKVAGGNEQFF	TGTGCCTGGAAAGTAGCAGGGGGGAATGAGCAGTTCTTC
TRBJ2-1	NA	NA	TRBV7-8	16	CASSQGGQTSYNEQFF	TGTGCCAGCAGCCAAGGCGGACAAACCTCCTACAATGAGCAGTTCTTC
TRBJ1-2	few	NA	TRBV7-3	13	CASSLNGGNGYTF	TGTGCCAGCAGCTTAAATGGCGGGAATGGCTACACCTTC
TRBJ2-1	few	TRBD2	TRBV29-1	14	CSVAVRLARYEQFF	TGCAGCGTTGCGGTGAGACTAGCTAGATATGAGCAGTTCTTC
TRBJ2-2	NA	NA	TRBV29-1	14	CSVDVGRDTGELFF	TGCAGCGTTGATGTGGGACGGGACACCGGGGAGCTGTTTTTT
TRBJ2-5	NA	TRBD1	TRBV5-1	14	CASSSGTAGETQYF	TGCGCCAGCAGTTCGGGGACAGCTGGAGAGACCCAGTACTTC
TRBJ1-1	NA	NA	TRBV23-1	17	CASSQSGILHGGTEAFF	TGCGCCAGCAGTCAATCGGGGATTCTCCATGGGGGAACTGAAGCTTTCTTT
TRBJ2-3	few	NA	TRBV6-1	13	CASSDTGTDTQYF	TGTGCCAGCAGTGATACAGGCACAGATACGCAGTATTTT
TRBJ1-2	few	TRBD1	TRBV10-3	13	CATVGQGALGYTF	TGTGCCACGGTCGGACAGGGGGCTCTCGGCTACACCTTC
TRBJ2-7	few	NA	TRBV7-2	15	CASSPFRGSSYEQYF	TGTGCCAGCAGCCCTTTCCGGGGGAGCTCCTACGAGCAGTACTTC
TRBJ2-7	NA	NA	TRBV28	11	CASSPKYEQYF	TGTGCCAGCAGTCCAAAATACGAGCAGTACTTC
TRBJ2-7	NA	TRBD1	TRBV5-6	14	CASSSTGEPYEQYF	TGTGCCAGCAGCTCGACAGGGGAACCCTACGAGCAGTACTTC
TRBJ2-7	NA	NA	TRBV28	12	CASSGVSEEQYF	TGTGCCAGCTCGGGAGTGTCTGAAGAGCAGTACTTC
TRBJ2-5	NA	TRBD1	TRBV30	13	CAWRTGGLKTQYF	TGTGCCTGGAGGACAGGGGGCTTAAAGACCCAGTACTTC
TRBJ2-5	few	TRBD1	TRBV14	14	CASSPRQGPRTQYF	TGTGCCAGCAGCCCTCGACAGGGCCCCAGGACCCAGTACTTC
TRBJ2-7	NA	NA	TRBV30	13	CAWSVRPGGEQYF	TGTGCCTGGAGTGTCCGACCCGGTGGCGAGCAGTACTTC
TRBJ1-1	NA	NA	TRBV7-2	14	CASSFSDHSLEAFF	TGTGCCAGCAGCTTCTCAGATCACAGCCTTGAAGCTTTCTTT
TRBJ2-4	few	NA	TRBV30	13	CAWSEGVGNIQYF	TGTGCCTGGAGTGAGGGCGTTGGAAACATTCAGTACTTC
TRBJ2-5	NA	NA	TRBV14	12	CASSQRPETQYF	TGTGCCAGCAGCCAGCGTCCGGAGACCCAGTACTTC
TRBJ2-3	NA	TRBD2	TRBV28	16	CASSRGTSGPTDTQYF	TGTGCCAGCAGCCGTGGGACTAGCGGGCCCACAGATACGCAGTATTTT
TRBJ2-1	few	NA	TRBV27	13	CASSLSAPNEQFF	TGTGCCAGCAGTTTATCGGCTCCCAATGAGCAGTTCTTC